This T cell receptor (beta chain) was profiled in a study of blood T cell repertoires in COVID-19. Study as a whole: Material from acute and convalescent COVID-19 was sourced from the United States, Italy and Spain. The analysed material was cDNA or gDNA that came from T cells, B-cell-depleted T cells, or PBMCs.

Sequenced by immunoSEQ multiplex PCR; TCRdb stores in-frame clones only, minus some. The sample lists more than 85,000 clones, around 75% occurring once. Trimming cost V 0 bases and J 5 bases, with 10 bases left between them. Germline CDR1 SGHTA, CDR2 FQGTGA. The CDR3 has 15 residues. The origin of this receptor is a man between 65 and 79 years old with acute or convalescent COVID-19. The chain has TRBV7-3 and TRBJ2-2; maybe TRBD1 (6 bases). The sample consisted of peripheral blood. CDR3 sequence: CASSLTPGETGELFF. CDR3 nucleotides: TGTGCCAGCAGCTTAACCCCAGGGGAAACCGGGGAGCTGTTTTTT.